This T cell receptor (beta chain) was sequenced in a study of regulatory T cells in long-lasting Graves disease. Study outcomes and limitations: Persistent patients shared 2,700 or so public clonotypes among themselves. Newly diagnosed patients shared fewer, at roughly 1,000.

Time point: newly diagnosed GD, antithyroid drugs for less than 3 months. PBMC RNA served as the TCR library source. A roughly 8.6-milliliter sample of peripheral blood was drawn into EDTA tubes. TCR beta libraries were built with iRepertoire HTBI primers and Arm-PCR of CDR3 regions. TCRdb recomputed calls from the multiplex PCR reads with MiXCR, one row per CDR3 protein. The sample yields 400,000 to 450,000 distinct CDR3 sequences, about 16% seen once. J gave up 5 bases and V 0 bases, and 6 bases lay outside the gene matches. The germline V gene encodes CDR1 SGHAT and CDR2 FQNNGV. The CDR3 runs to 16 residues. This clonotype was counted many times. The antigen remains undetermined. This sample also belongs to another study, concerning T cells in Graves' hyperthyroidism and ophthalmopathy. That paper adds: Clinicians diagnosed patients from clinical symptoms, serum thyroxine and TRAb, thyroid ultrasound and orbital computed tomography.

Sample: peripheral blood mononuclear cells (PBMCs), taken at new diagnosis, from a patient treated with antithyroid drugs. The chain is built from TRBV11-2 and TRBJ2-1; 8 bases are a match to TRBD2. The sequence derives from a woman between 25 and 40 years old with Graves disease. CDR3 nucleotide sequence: TGTGCCAGCAGCTTAGATGGCGGGAGGATGAACAATGAGCAGTTCTTC. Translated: CASSLDGGRMNNEQFF.